This TCR beta chain was found in a study of cytomegalovirus exposure and HLA in healthy donors. In the PCR, 60 Vbeta and 13 Jbeta primers were used. Profiled with immunoSEQ multiplex PCR; TCRdb holds only in-frame clones, not every one. The sample yields tens of thousands of clones, about 70% seen once. A remark on this clone: Its antigen is unidentified.

Study-level results: Researchers had no immune exposure information except CMV serostatus available. Most subjects had HLA-A and HLA-B alleles reportedly predicted accurately by TCR beta sequences.

CDR3 length: 14 residues. Trimming pared 3 bases from V and 9 bases from J, leaving 12 bases between. The V gene's germline CDR1 is SEHNR and CDR2 FQNEAQ (reference sequence). The chain combines TRBV7-9 with TRBJ1-6; perhaps TRBD1 as D (6 bases). Sequencing was carried out using PBMCs. The origin of this receptor is a man in his forties in good health and CMV-seronegative. The CDR3 loop reads CASSLDQGRSPLHF. The CDR3 nucleotides are TGTGCCAGCAGCTTGGACCAGGGGCGTTCACCCCTCCACTTT.